This T cell receptor (beta chain) stems from a study of T cells in Graves' hyperthyroidism and ophthalmopathy. RNA transcripts provided the source from which TCR beta CDR3 regions were amplified. HTBI primers were the set used in a first-round RT-PCR of the TCR CDR3. TCRdb passed the multiplex PCR reads through MiXCR, listing each CDR3 protein once. The sample carries some 600,000 distinct CDR3 sequences, 46% recorded once. Patients were excluded because of uncontrolled infection, other autoimmune disease, pregnancy or lactation. The receptor was derived from a woman aged 18-29 years with Graves' hyperthyroidism. The material sequenced was peripheral blood or thyroid tissue (not recorded which).

In DNA form, the CDR3 reads TGCAGCGTGGACGACAGGGAAAGGTGGGACACTGAAGCTTTCTTT. It codes for CSVDDRERWDTEAFF. The chain has TRBV29-1 and TRBJ1-1; 7 bases are a match to TRBD1. CDR1 is SQVTM and CDR2 is ANQGSEA in the germline V gene. This CDR3 contains 15 residues. The V and J ends lost 6 bases and 3 bases, in that order; junction bases with no gene match: 13.